This T cell receptor beta chain was documented in a study of blood T cell repertoires in COVID-19. The repertoire was sequenced with immunoSEQ multiplex PCR; TCRdb's copy has only in-frame clones and lacks some. The table records 25,000 to 30,000 clones, 90% to 95% of them present only once. Trimming stripped 3 bases from V and 14 bases from J, with 20 bases between. The CDR3 runs 15 residues. CDR1 MNHEY and CDR2 SMNVEV come from the germline V gene (reference sequence). The source is a human donor with active COVID-19. The donor label of this sample is uncertain. The sequenced material came from peripheral blood. This chain links TRBV27 with TRBJ1-6; no reliable D call. CDR3 DNA sequence: TGTGCCAGCAGTTTCTATAGGAGGGCGGAGTGGTCCCTCCACTTT. Its translation is CASSFYRRAEWSLHF.